A single sample gave rise to the 6 T cell receptor beta chains below, sequenced in a study of shared clonotypes between healthy human individuals. TCRdb's table, derived via immunoSEQ multiplex PCR, lists solely in-frame clones and lacks some. The sample records around 1,900,000 clones, approximately 92% being singletons. Positively selected for CCR7, the CD45RO-negative cells used as naive CD8 cells excluded terminally differentiated effector memory CD45RA+ cells. Sequencing input: naive CD8+ T cells from PBMCs. These TCRs come from a man aged 18 to 29 in good health. Some clones in this sample may be carry-over from other donors' samples.

The chain employs TRBV28 and TRBJ2-2, with a weak D call TRBD2 (5 bases). V lost 8 bases and J 3 bases, leaving 13 bases between the germline ends. The CDR3 extends over 14 amino acids. Germline-derived CDR1 and CDR2 are MDHEN and SYDVKM. CDR3 coding DNA: TGTGCCAGCGTTATCACCGGGGACACCGGGGAGCTGTTTTTT. It specifies CASVITGDTGELFF. Complete variable domain (other parts from reference TRBV28 and TRBJ2-2): DVKVTQSSRYLVKRTGEKVFLECVQDMDHENMFWYRQDPGLGLRLIYFSYDVKMKEKGDIPEGYSVSREKKERFSLILESASTNQTSMYLCASVITGDTGELFFGEGSRLTVL.

The chain couples TRBV28 to TRBJ2-7; D gene unclear. Germline lookup yields CDR1 MDHEN and CDR2 SYDVKM. V lost 5 bases and J lost 3, with 11 bases in between. This CDR3 comprises 13 residues. The CDR3 protein is CASSPLRNYEQYF. In nucleotides, the CDR3 is TGTGCCAGCAGTCCCCTTAGGAACTACGAGCAGTACTTC.

The chain employs TRBV2 and TRBJ2-7, with unresolved D. The germline CDR1 and CDR2 sequences are SNHLY and FYNNEI. The V end lost 7 bases, the J end lost 6 bases, and 7 bases lay between the germline ends. The CDR3 has 10 residues. CDR3 DNA: TGTGCCAGCATGGCCTTCGAGCAGTACTTC. It encodes CASMAFEQYF.

This sequence joins TRBV27 and TRBJ2-1; 10 nucleotides match TRBD1. The CDR3 is 15 amino acids. Germline values: CDR1 MNHEY, CDR2 SMNVEV (reference sequence). Germline trimming cut 8 bases from V and 3 bases from J; bases unmatched to any gene: 7. DNA of the CDR3: TGTGCCAGCGGGTATGGGACAGGGGTCTACAATGAGCAGTTCTTC. This codes for CASGYGTGVYNEQFF.

The gene calls are TRBV5-1 and TRBJ2-7; D tentatively fits TRBD1 or TRBD2 (5 bases each). CDR3 length: 13 residues. V lost 6 bases and J 3 bases, leaving 13 bases between the germline ends. Germline V CDR1 and CDR2: SGHRS, YFSETQ. In DNA form, the CDR3 reads TGCGCCAGCATGGGGGAACCCGACTACGAGCAGTACTTC. Residues: CASMGEPDYEQYF.

The genes are TRBV19 and TRBJ1-1; perhaps TRBD1 as D (6 bases). The germline gives CDR1 LNHDA, CDR2 SQIVND (reference sequence). The CDR3 covers 16 residues. Trimming pared 0 bases from V and 0 bases from J, leaving 11 bases between. The CDR3 here is CASSIDREGVNTEAFF. CDR3 DNA: TGTGCCAGTAGTATAGACCGAGAGGGGGTGAACACTGAAGCTTTCTTT.